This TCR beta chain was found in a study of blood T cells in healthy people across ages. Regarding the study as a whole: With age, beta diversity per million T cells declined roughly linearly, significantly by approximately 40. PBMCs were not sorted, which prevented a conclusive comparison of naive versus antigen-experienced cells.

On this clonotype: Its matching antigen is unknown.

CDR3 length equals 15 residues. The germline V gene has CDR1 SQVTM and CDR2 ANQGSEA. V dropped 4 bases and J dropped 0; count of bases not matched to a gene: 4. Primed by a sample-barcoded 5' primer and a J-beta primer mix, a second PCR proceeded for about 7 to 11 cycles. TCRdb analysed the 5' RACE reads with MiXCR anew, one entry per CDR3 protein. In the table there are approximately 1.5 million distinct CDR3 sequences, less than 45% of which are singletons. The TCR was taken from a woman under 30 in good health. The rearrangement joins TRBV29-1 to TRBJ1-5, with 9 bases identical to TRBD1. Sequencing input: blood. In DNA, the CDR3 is TGCAGCGTTGCTTGGACAGGGGATAGCAATCAGCCCCAGCATTTT. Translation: CSVAWTGDSNQPQHF.